These 27 T cell receptor beta chains share one sample of origin, sequenced in a study of cytomegalovirus exposure and HLA in healthy donors. The repertoire was sequenced with immunoSEQ multiplex PCR; TCRdb's copy has only in-frame clones and lacks some. The sample contains more than 140,000 clones, around nine tenths of which appear only once. The sequencing input was PBMCs. The source of these receptors is a woman under 30 in good health and CMV-seropositive.

This clone showed up just once. This sequence joins TRBV7-9 and TRBJ1-2; TRBD1 aligns across 7 bases. V was pared by 4 bases and J by 7 bases, with 12 bases of the junction left unmatched. Germline-derived CDR1 and CDR2 are SEHNR and FQNEAQ (reference sequence). The CDR3 sequence is 15 residues long. CDR3 amino acids: CASSSGGTLRSGYTF. The CDR3 bases are TGTGCCAGCAGCTCAGGGGGAACCCTTCGTAGTGGCTACACCTTC.

The chain links TRBV10-3 to TRBJ1-2, with 8 bases matching TRBD1. CDR1 is ENHRY and CDR2 is SYGVKD in the germline V gene. V trimming: 2 bases; J trimming: 4 bases; junction bases outside the gene matches: 6. The CDR3 contains 15 residues. CDR3 loop: CAISETTQGAYGYTF. For the CDR3, the DNA is TGTGCCATCAGTGAGACCACCCAGGGGGCCTATGGCTACACCTTC.

The V and J genes are TRBV7-6 and TRBJ2-1; weak D call: TRBD1 (6 bases). The length of the CDR3 is 14 residues. CDR1 is SGHVS and CDR2 is FNYEAQ in the germline V gene. V was trimmed by 3 bases and J by 4 bases, leaving 10 bases between them. CDR3 DNA sequence: TGTGCCAGCAGCTTGACAGGTGTATACAATGAGCAGTTCTTC. Translating it yields CASSLTGVYNEQFF.

The V gene is TRBV7-2, the J gene TRBJ2-1, with D unclear. Trimming removed 1 base at V and 7 bases at J, with 8 bases between. The CDR3 covers 13 residues. CDR1 and CDR2 from the germline V gene are SGHTA and FQGNSA. CDR3 in amino acids: CASSLGGANEQFF. As DNA, the CDR3 is TGTGCCAGCAGCTTAGGAGGAGCTAATGAGCAGTTCTTC.

This chain joins TRBV19 and TRBJ2-6; maybe TRBD1 (6 bases). Germline lookup yields CDR1 LNHDA and CDR2 SQIVND (reference sequence). Trimming took 3 bases from V and 0 from J, leaving 12 bases between them. The CDR3 has 17 residues. In nucleotides, the CDR3 is TGTGCCAGTAGTATTCGGACAGCTAACTCTGGGGCCAACGTCCTGACTTTC. Residues: CASSIRTANSGANVLTF.

This clone was seen a single time. The junction differs from germline at one of its ends, possibly a read error. The rearrangement links TRBV7-7 to TRBJ2-5, with 7 bases matching TRBD2. The CDR3 length is 15 residues. Germline values: CDR1 SSHAT, CDR2 FNYEAQ (reference sequence). The CDR3 region is CASSTGGRRQETQYF. CDR3 DNA sequence: TGTGCTAGCAGCACGGGAGGACGGAGGCAAGAGACCCAGTACTTC.

J is TRBJ2-7 and V is TRBV4-3; the D is unclear. V was trimmed by 1 base and J by 6 bases, leaving 16 bases between them. The CDR3 length is 15 residues. CDR1 and CDR2 from the germline V gene are LGHNA and YSLEER. CDR3 DNA sequence: TGCGCCAGCAGCCAAGCCCCTACTACGCCCCTCGAGCAGTACTTC. Its protein is CASSQAPTTPLEQYF.

The genes are TRBV11-2 and TRBJ2-7; D is undetermined. The CDR3 contains 15 residues. The V and J ends lost 3 bases and 0 bases respectively, with 12 bases between them. The germline V gene has CDR1 SGHAT and CDR2 FQNNGV. The CDR3 DNA sequence: TGTGCCAGCAGCTTGGAGCGAAGAAGCTCCTACGAGCAGTACTTC. It translates to CASSLERRSSYEQYF.

The V gene is TRBV12-2, the J gene TRBJ1-2. TRBV12-2 is reported as a pseudogene. This CDR3 contains 15 residues. CDR3 sequence: CASRLGRDVNYGYTF. CDR3 DNA sequence: TGTGCAAGTCGCTTAGGACGGGATGTTAACTATGGCTACACCTTC.

This rearrangement joins TRBV6-5 to TRBJ1-5; the D is unclear. Germline CDR1 reads MNHEY; CDR2 reads SVGAGI. The CDR3 spans 15 residues. V was trimmed by 6 bases and J by 0 bases, leaving 12 bases between them. The CDR3 nucleotides are TGTGCCAGCAGCCCGACATACCATAGCAATCAGCCCCAGCATTTT. Translation: CASSPTYHSNQPQHF.

This chain joins TRBV7-4 and TRBJ2-5; no clear D. Trimming left V 6 bases short and J 2 bases short, with 13 bases between. The CDR3 is 14 amino acids. CDR1 is SGHVT and CDR2 is SQSDAQ in the germline V gene. CDR3 sequence: CASRPRRWQETQYF. The CDR3 coding sequence is TGTGCCAGCAGGCCACGTCGGTGGCAAGAGACCCAGTACTTC.

The chain links TRBV7-2 to TRBJ2-7; 9 bases are a match to TRBD1. Germline assignment: CDR1 SGHTA and CDR2 FQGNSA. The V segment lost 5 bases and the J segment 4 bases; nucleotides outside the gene matches: 9. The CDR3 contains 15 residues. In DNA form, the CDR3 reads TGTGCCAGCAGCACACGGACAGGGGTGGGGTACGAGCAGTACTTC. Its protein product is CASSTRTGVGYEQYF.

The chain has TRBV9 and TRBJ2-3; D is possibly TRBD1 (6 bases). From germline, CDR1 is SGDLS and CDR2 YYNGEE. This CDR3 is 15 amino acids long. V was pared by 4 bases and J by 7 bases, with 19 bases between. CDR3 nucleotides: TGTGCCAGCAGCACGATGGACAGCATGAAAAATACGCAGTATTTT. Its translation is CASSTMDSMKNTQYF.

This chain joins TRBV7-2 and TRBJ2-7; TRBD1 is a possible D gene (6 bases). The germline CDR1 and CDR2 sequences are SGHTA and FQGNSA. The CDR3 contains 15 residues. The ends were cut back, 0 bases at V and 7 bases at J, with 16 bases in the middle. This CDR3 reads CASSLAGTRPMEQYF. CDR3 in DNA: TGTGCCAGCAGCTTAGCCGGGACAAGGCCCATGGAGCAGTACTTC.

V usage is TRBV7-9 and J usage is TRBJ2-5; 10 bases line up with TRBD2. J lost 5 bases, V lost 3 bases, and 6 bases had no gene match. CDR1 is SEHNR and CDR2 is FQNEAQ in the germline V gene (reference sequence). The length of the CDR3 is 15 residues. CDR3 coding DNA: TGTGCCAGCAGCTTCGCTAGCGGGAGCGGTGAGACCCAGTACTTC. As protein: CASSFASGSGETQYF.

The chain is built from TRBV5-1 and TRBJ2-1, with 12 bases fitting TRBD2. This CDR3 comprises 14 residues. J lost 7 bases, V lost 1 base, and 0 bases had no gene match. Per the germline V gene, CDR1 is SGHRS and CDR2 is YFSETQ. CDR3 in amino acids: CASSLTSGRNEQFF. The CDR3 DNA is TGCGCCAGCAGCTTGACTAGCGGGAGGAATGAGCAGTTCTTC.

The rearrangement links TRBV10-3 to TRBJ2-7, with 11 bases aligning to TRBD2. The CDR3 totals 15 residues. V trimming: 6 bases; J trimming: 7 bases; junction bases outside the gene matches: 11. CDR1 and CDR2 from the germline V gene are ENHRY and SYGVKD. The CDR3 coding sequence is TGTGCCATCAGCCTCACACTAGCGGGAGAGGGGGAGCAGTACTTC. Translating it yields CAISLTLAGEGEQYF.

The V and J genes are TRBV4-2 and TRBJ1-4; 7 nucleotides line up with TRBD1. The trim removed 5 bases at V and 0 bases at J, leaving 9 bases unmatched. The germline CDR1 and CDR2 sequences are LGHNA and YNFKEQ. The CDR3 length is 17 residues. CDR3 residues: CASSLRTGPATNEKLFF. The CDR3, as DNA: TGTGCCAGCAGCTTACGGACAGGACCCGCAACTAATGAAAAACTGTTTTTT.

This chain joins TRBV7-9 and TRBJ2-1; 12 bases agree with TRBD2. The CDR3 is 17 residues long. The germline gives CDR1 SEHNR, CDR2 FQNEAQ (reference sequence). The trim removed 5 bases at V and 3 bases at J, leaving 8 bases unmatched. In DNA, the CDR3 is TGTGCCAGCAGCGCCCGACTAGCGGGAGATGGCTACAATGAGCAGTTCTTC. Translated: CASSARLAGDGYNEQFF.

V usage is TRBV28 and J usage is TRBJ2-7, with no clear D. V lost 2 bases and J 0 bases, leaving 2 bases between the germline ends. CDR1 MDHEN and CDR2 SYDVKM come from the germline V gene. The CDR3 contains 12 residues. The CDR3 region is CASSLLSYEQYF. The DNA for the CDR3 is TGTGCCAGCAGTTTACTCTCCTACGAGCAGTACTTC.

The V and J genes are TRBV6-5 and TRBJ2-7; TRBD2 agrees at 8 bases. CDR3 length equals 16 residues. From germline, CDR1 is MNHEY and CDR2 SVGAGI. With V trimmed by 0 bases and J by 5 bases, 9 bases remained unmatched. The CDR3 spells CASSYSTSGSRDEQYF. CDR3 in DNA: TGTGCCAGCAGTTACTCGACAAGCGGGAGCAGAGACGAGCAGTACTTC.

The chain recombines TRBV18 with TRBJ1-1; no clear D. Germline V CDR1 and CDR2: KGHSH, LQKENI. V was cut by 3 bases and J by 2 bases, with 7 bases left in between. This CDR3 contains 13 residues. The DNA of the CDR3 is TGTGCCAGCTCACCGAGAGGAAACACTGAAGCTTTCTTT. This gives the protein CASSPRGNTEAFF.

The chain is built from TRBV5-4 and TRBJ2-3, with TRBD1 matching 9 bases. The ends lost 3 bases at V and 2 bases at J; junction bases unmatched: 13. The CDR3 runs 18 residues. Germline CDR1 reads SGHNT; CDR2 reads YYREEE (reference sequence). CDR3 in amino acids: CASSSVSWGQGVTDTQYF. The CDR3 nucleotides are TGTGCCAGCAGCTCGGTTTCATGGGGACAGGGAGTCACAGATACGCAGTATTTT.

The genes are TRBV11-3 and TRBJ2-3; weak D call: TRBD1 (6 bases). The V and J ends lost 5 bases and 0 bases respectively, with 12 bases between them. From germline, CDR1 is SGHNT and CDR2 YENEEA. The CDR3 covers 15 residues. The CDR3 nucleotides are TGTGCCAGCAGCCCAGAGGGGGTTAGCACAGATACGCAGTATTTT. It specifies CASSPEGVSTDTQYF.

This clone appeared once. This rearrangement joins TRBV7-2 to TRBJ2-1, with TRBD2 identical over 14 bases. CDR1 is SGHTA and CDR2 is FQGNSA in the germline V gene. V shed 8 bases and J 8 bases; nucleotides not matched to a gene: 11. The CDR3 contains 16 residues. In DNA, the CDR3 is TGTGCCAGCGGATCCGGGACTAGCGGGAGATTCGATGAGCAGTTCTTC. Translated, it gives CASGSGTSGRFDEQFF.

This rearrangement joins TRBV7-9 to TRBJ1-1; D uncertain. V gave up 5 bases and J gave up 10 bases, with 8 bases separating them. The CDR3 is 10 residues long. Germline V lookup: CDR1 SEHNR, CDR2 FQNEAQ (reference sequence). The CDR3 DNA sequence: TGTGCCAGCAGCCCACCTAGAGCTTTCTTT. It specifies CASSPPRAFF. Filled out from reference TRBV7-9 and TRBJ1-1, the complete variable domain reads DTGVSQNPRHKITKRGQNVTFRCDPISEHNRLYWYRQTLGQGPEFLTYFQNEAQLEKSRLLSDRFSAERPKGSFSTLEIQRTEQGDSAMYLCASSPPRAFFGQGTRLTVV.

The chain uses TRBV5-1 and TRBJ2-5, with D possibly being TRBD2 (5 bases). The germline V gene has CDR1 SGHRS and CDR2 YFSETQ. Trimming cost V 0 bases and J 6 bases, with 12 bases left between them. The CDR3 sequence is 14 residues long. This CDR3 reads CASSLEAHGKTQYF. The CDR3 DNA reads TGCGCCAGCAGCTTGGAGGCACACGGGAAGACCCAGTACTTC.